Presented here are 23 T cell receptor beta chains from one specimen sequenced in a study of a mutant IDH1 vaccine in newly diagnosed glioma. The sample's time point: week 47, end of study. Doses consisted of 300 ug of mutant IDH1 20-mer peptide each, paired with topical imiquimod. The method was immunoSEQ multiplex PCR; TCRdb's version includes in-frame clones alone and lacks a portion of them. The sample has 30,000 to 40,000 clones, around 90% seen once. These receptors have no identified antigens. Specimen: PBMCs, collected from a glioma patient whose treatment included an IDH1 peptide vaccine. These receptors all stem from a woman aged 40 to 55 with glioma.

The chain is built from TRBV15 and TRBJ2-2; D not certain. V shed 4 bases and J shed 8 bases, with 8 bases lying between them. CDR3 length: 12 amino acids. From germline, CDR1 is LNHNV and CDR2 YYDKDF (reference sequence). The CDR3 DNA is TGTGCCACCAGCATCGGTGCGGGGGAGCTGTTTTTT. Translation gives CATSIGAGELFF.

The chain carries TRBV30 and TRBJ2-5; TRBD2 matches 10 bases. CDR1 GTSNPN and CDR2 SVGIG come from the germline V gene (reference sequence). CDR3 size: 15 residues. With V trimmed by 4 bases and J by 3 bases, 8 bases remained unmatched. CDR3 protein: CAWTGGGLAEETQYF. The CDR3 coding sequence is TGTGCCTGGACAGGGGGCGGACTAGCGGAAGAGACCCAGTACTTC.

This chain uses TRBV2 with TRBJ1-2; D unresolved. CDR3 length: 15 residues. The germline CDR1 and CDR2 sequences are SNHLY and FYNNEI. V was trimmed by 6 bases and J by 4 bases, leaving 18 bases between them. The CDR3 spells CASRDADTLGYGYTF. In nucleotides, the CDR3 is TGTGCCAGCAGGGACGCAGACACACTTGGCTATGGCTACACCTTC.

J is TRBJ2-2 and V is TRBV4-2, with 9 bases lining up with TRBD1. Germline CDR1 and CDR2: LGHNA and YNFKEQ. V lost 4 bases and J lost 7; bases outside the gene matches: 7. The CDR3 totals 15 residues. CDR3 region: CASSPHRGLVGELFF. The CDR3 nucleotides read TGTGCCAGCAGCCCTCACAGGGGGCTTGTCGGGGAGCTGTTTTTT.

The CDR3 nucleotides read TGTGCCAGCAGCTCCGGACAGGGAGAACAGCCCCAGCATTTT. Encoded protein: CASSSGQGEQPQHF. The chain links TRBV7-2 to TRBJ1-5; 8 positions agree with TRBD1. This CDR3 comprises 14 residues. V lost 4 bases, J lost 7 bases, and 6 bases stayed unmatched. The germline gives CDR1 SGHTA, CDR2 FQGNSA.

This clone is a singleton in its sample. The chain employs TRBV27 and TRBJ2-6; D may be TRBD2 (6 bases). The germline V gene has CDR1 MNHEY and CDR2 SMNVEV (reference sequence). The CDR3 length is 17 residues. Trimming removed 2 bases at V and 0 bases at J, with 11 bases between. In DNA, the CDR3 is TGTGCCAGCAGTTTAACGATTAGCGGCTCTGGGGCCAACGTCCTGACTTTC. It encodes CASSLTISGSGANVLTF.

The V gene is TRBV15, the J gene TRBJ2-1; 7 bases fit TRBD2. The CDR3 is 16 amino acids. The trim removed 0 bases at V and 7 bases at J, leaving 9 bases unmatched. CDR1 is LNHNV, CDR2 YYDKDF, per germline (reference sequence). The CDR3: CATSRDWAGEGNEQFF. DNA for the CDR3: TGTGCCACCAGCAGAGATTGGGCGGGAGAAGGGAATGAGCAGTTCTTC.

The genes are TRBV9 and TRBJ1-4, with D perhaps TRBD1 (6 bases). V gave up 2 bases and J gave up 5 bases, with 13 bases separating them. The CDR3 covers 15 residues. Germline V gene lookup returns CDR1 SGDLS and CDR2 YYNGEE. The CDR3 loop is CASSVQGSGNEKLFF. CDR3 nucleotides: TGTGCCAGCAGCGTCCAGGGGTCGGGAAATGAAAAACTGTTTTTT.

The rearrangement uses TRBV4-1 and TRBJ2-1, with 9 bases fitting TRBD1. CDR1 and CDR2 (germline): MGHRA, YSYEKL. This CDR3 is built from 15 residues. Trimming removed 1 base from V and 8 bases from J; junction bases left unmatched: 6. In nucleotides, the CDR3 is TGCGCCAGCAGCCAAGCCTGGGACAGGGCCTATGAGCAGTTCTTC. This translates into CASSQAWDRAYEQFF.

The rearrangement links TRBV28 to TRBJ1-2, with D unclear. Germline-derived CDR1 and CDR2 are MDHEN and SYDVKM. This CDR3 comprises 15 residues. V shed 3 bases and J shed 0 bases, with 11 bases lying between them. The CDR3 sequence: CASSFPRPANYGYTF. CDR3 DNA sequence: TGTGCCAGCAGTTTCCCCCGCCCCGCTAACTATGGCTACACCTTC.

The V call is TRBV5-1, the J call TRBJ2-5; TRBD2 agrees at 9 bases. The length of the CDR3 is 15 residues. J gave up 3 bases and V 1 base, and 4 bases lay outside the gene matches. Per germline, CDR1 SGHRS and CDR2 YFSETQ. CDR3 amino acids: CASSLPSGAEETQYF. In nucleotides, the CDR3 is TGCGCCAGCAGCTTGCCTAGCGGGGCAGAAGAGACCCAGTACTTC.

CDR3 coding DNA: TGCGCCAGCAGCTCGCTCGACAGGGCCACTGAAGCTTTCTTT. It encodes CASSSLDRATEAFF. The gene calls are TRBV5-1 and TRBJ1-1; TRBD1 matches 7 bases. This CDR3 has 14 residues. Trimming took 3 bases from V and 4 from J; bases not matched to a gene: 6. The germline gives CDR1 SGHRS, CDR2 YFSETQ.

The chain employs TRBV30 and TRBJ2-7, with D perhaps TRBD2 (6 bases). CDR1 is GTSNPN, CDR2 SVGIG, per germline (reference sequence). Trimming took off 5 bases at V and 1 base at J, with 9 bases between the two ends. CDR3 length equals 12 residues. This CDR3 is CAWGRQSYEQYF. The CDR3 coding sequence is TGTGCCTGGGGGAGGCAGTCCTACGAGCAGTACTTC.

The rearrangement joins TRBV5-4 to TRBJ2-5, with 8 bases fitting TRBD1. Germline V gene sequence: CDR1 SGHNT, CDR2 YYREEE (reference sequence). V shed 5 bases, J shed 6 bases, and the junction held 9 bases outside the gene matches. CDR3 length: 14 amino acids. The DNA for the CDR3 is TGTGCCAGCAGGCTCGAGACAGGGGACAAGACCCAGTACTTC. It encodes CASRLETGDKTQYF.

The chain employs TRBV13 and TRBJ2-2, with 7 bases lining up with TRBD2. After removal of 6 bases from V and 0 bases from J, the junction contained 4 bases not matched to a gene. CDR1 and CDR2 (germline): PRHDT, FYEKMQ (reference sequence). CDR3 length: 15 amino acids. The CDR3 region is CASRRLAANTGELFF. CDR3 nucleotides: TGTGCCAGCAGACGGCTAGCGGCGAACACCGGGGAGCTGTTTTTT. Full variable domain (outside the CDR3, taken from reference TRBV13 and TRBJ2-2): AAGVIQSPRHLIKEKRETATLKCYPIPRHDTVYWYQQGPGQDPQFLISFYEKMQSDKGSIPDRFSAQQFSDYHSELNMSSLELGDSALYFCASRRLAANTGELFFGEGSRLTVL.

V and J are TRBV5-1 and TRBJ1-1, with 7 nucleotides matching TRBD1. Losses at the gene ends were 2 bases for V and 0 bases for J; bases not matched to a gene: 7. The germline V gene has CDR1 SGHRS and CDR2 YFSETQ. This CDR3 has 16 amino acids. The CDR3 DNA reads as TGCGCCAGCAGCTTACCCACAGGGGATTTGAACACTGAAGCTTTCTTT. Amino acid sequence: CASSLPTGDLNTEAFF.

CDR3 sequence (DNA): TGTGCCAGCAGGACAGGGGGCAACTATGGCTACACCTTC. As protein: CASRTGGNYGYTF. The chain links TRBV28 to TRBJ1-2; TRBD1 aligns across 10 bases. Trimming took 6 bases from V and 2 from J; bases not matched to a gene: 0. Germline CDR1 MDHEN, CDR2 SYDVKM. This CDR3 is built from 13 residues.

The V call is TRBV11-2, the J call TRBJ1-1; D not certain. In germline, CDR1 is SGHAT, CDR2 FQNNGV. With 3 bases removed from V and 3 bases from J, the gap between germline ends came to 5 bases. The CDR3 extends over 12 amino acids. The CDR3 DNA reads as TGTGCCAGCAGCTTCTCCTACACTGAAGCTTTCTTT. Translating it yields CASSFSYTEAFF.

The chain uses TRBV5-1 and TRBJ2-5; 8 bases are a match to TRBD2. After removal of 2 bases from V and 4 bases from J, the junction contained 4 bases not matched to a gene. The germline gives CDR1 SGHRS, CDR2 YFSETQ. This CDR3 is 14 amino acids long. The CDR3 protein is CASSLAGVGETQYF. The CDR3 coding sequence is TGCGCCAGCAGCTTAGCGGGAGTTGGAGAGACCCAGTACTTC.

The CDR3 DNA is TGTGCCAGCTCACCTCTACGACAGGGGGCGACGTGGGAGACCCAGTACTTC. It specifies CASSPLRQGATWETQYF. The chain couples TRBV18 to TRBJ2-5; TRBD1 aligns across 10 bases. The CDR3 runs 17 residues. CDR1 and CDR2 (germline): KGHSH, LQKENI. The V segment lost 3 bases and the J segment 5 bases; nucleotides outside the gene matches: 12.

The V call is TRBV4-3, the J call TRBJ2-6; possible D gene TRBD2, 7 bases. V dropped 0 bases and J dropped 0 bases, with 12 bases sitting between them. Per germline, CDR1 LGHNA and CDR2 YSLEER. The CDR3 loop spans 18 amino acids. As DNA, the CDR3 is TGCGCCAGCAGCCAAGATGCGGGGGCTAACTCTGGGGCCAACGTCCTGACTTTC. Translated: CASSQDAGANSGANVLTF.

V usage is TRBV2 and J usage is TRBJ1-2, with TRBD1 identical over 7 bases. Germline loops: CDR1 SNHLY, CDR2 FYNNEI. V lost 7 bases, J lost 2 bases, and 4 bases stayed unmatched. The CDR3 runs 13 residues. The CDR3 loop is CASTQTGNYGYTF. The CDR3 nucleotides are TGTGCCAGCACCCAGACAGGGAACTATGGCTACACCTTC.

The CDR3 sequence is CASSSPQGAWEQYF. The CDR3 DNA sequence: TGCGCCAGCAGCTCCCCCCAGGGGGCATGGGAGCAGTACTTC. This rearrangement joins TRBV5-1 to TRBJ2-7; 8 positions agree with TRBD1. This CDR3 has 14 residues. V dropped 3 bases and J dropped 7; count of bases not matched to a gene: 9. Germline CDR1 SGHRS, CDR2 YFSETQ.